This TCR beta chain was documented in a study of PD-1 blockade in classical Hodgkin lymphoma. Study-level findings and limits: At C4D1, TCR diversity had climbed significantly for CD4+ cells, though not for CD8+ cells. Exclusion removed patients who began nivolumab under 1 year after ASCT.

Time point in this sample: cycle 4 day 1 (C4D1), after less than seven weeks of nivolumab. Each patient relapsed following autologous stem cell transplantation, and prior brentuximab vedotin exposure differed. Progressive disease, partial response or complete response was each patient's best response. Only in-frame clones appear in the TCRdb table, and some are missing; sequencing was by immunoSEQ multiplex PCR. The table includes 27,000 or so clones, approximately 68% detected once. Turning to this clone: The antigen remains unidentified.

Trimming removed 3 bases from V and 0 bases from J, with 12 bases in between. The V gene's germline CDR1 is KGHSH and CDR2 LQKENI. This CDR3 has 15 amino acids. The sample consisted of peripheral blood mononuclear cells (PBMCs), taken before the fourth cycle of nivolumab. V is TRBV18 and J is TRBJ2-7, with a weak D call TRBD2 (6 bases). The receptor's source is a human donor with classical Hodgkin lymphoma. The CDR3 reads CASSPASVASYEQYF. The DNA for the CDR3 is TGTGCCAGCTCACCCGCTAGCGTTGCCTCCTACGAGCAGTACTTC.